A selection of T cell receptor beta chains follows, all from one sample in a study of blood T cells in healthy people across ages. TCRdb reanalysed the 5' RACE reads using MiXCR and keeps one entry per CDR3 protein. Among roughly 680,000 distinct CDR3 sequences, roughly 50% were seen once, and the ten largest hold roughly a third. The sample taken for sequencing was blood. All receptors derive from an older woman in good health. Both conserved end residues are part of each CDR3. D genes are given only for firm matches. A clone size is listed for some rows: how often the clone was seen (once, few, many), or a class if it is expanded.

D,V,size,J,DNA,CDR3
TRBD1,TRBV27,-,TRBJ2-3,TGTGCCGGCAGTTCTGGACAGGGCCGCACAGATACGCAGTATTTT,CAGSSGQGRTDTQYF
-,TRBV2,-,TRBJ1-5,TGTGCCAGCAGTGGTTCAGGGGATCCCGCGAATCAGCCCCAGCATTTT,CASSGSGDPANQPQHF
TRBD2,TRBV6-2/TRBV6-3,-,TRBJ2-3,TGTGCCAGCAGCCTAGCGGGAGAAGGGAATACGCAGTATTTT,CASSLAGEGNTQYF
-,TRBV6-5,-,TRBJ2-3,TGTGCCAGCAGTTACCGCGGGCAGGGGAGGAGAGATACGCAGTATTTT,CASSYRGQGRRDTQYF
-,TRBV24-1,-,TRBJ2-7,TGTGCCACCAGTGACCCGTTCTACGAGCAGTACTTC,CATSDPFYEQYF
TRBD2,TRBV5-1,-,TRBJ2-7,TGCGCCAGCAGCTTGGCCGGGACTAGCGGGCCAGTATCGACCTACGGGCAGTACTTC,CASSLAGTSGPVSTYGQYF
-,TRBV7-2,-,TRBJ2-4,TGTGCCAGCAGCTTCGCCCTAAACATTCAGTACTTC,CASSFALNIQYF
-,TRBV30,-,TRBJ1-2,TGTGCCTGGAGCTTTACGAGTGGGGATGGCAACACCTTC,CAWSFTSGDGNTF
-,TRBV20-1,-,TRBJ1-5,TGCAGTGCTAGAGATGGGGCAGGCCATAACAATCAGCCCCAGCATTTT,CSARDGAGHNNQPQHF
-,TRBV12-3/TRBV12-4,-,TRBJ2-1,TGTGCCAGCAGTGCCCGGGACGGACCTAACAATGAGCAGTTCTTC,CASSARDGPNNEQFF
TRBD1,TRBV20-1,-,TRBJ1-2,TGCAGTGCTGGAGGGACAGATTATGGCTACACCTTC,CSAGGTDYGYTF
-,TRBV11-1,-,TRBJ2-6,TGTGCCAGCAGCGTCATATTCTCTGGGGCCAACGTCCTGACTTTC,CASSVIFSGANVLTF
TRBD2,TRBV5-1,-,TRBJ2-3,TGCGCCAGCAGCTTGGCTCCAGCGGGAGGGCCCGATACGCAGTATTTT,CASSLAPAGGPDTQYF
TRBD1,TRBV5-1,-,TRBJ1-2,TGCGCCAGCAGCTCCGCGAGACAGGGGCAGGGCGGCTACACCTTC,CASSSARQGQGGYTF
TRBD2,TRBV20-1,few,TRBJ2-1,TGCAGTGCTTTCTACGGGAGGGCAAGTAATGAGCAGTTCTTC,CSAFYGRASNEQFF
-,TRBV3-1,-,TRBJ2-7,TGTGCCAGCAGCCAAGCAGGGCACCCTGGGGACGAGCAGTACTTC,CASSQAGHPGDEQYF
-,TRBV7-9,many,TRBJ2-6,TGTGCCAGCAGCCACCGGGACGGAGACTCTGGGGCCAACGTCCTGACTTTC,CASSHRDGDSGANVLTF
TRBD1,TRBV29-1,few,TRBJ1-1,TGCAGCGTCGATGCAATGACAGGGATCAACACTGAAGCTTTCTTT,CSVDAMTGINTEAFF
TRBD2,TRBV4-1,-,TRBJ2-1,TGCGCCAGCAGCCAAGATCCAAGCGGGAGCATGGGCAATGAGCAGTTCTTC,CASSQDPSGSMGNEQFF